This T cell receptor beta chain originates from a study of cytomegalovirus exposure and HLA in healthy donors. A multiplex PCR was run with 60 Vbeta primers and 13 Jbeta primers. TCRdb keeps only in-frame clones here, not all; method: immunoSEQ multiplex PCR. The sample has roughly 190,000 clones; about 9.4% are singletons. General observations from the study: Some V segments (TRBV6-2 and TRBV6-3 among them) were excluded as indistinguishable. TCR sequences were mostly rare, though some public TCRs occurred in many donors. Reportedly, cytomegalovirus status was diagnosed with high sensitivity and specificity.

This CDR3 comprises 15 residues. Germline assignment: CDR1 SGHAT and CDR2 FQNNGV. V was shortened by 4 bases and J by 3 bases, with 14 bases between the two germline ends. Each of the donors was a healthy bone marrow donor. On this clone itself: Its specificity is unknown.

Input material: PBMCs. This receptor was obtained from a woman under 40 in good health and CMV-seropositive. The genes are TRBV11-2 and TRBJ2-3, with unresolved D. DNA for the CDR3: TGTGCCAGCAGCTACCGGTGGGCGTCGACAGATACGCAGTATTTT. Amino acid sequence: CASSYRWASTDTQYF.